Listed here are 32 T cell receptor beta chains from one sample, sequenced in a study of immune heterogeneity within non-small cell lung tumors. The template consisted of bulk tumor genomic DNA, with around 600 ng used per sample. Doctors removed several biopsies from each primary tumor during surgery, keeping them far apart. Curative surgery was performed on patients who had untreated, newly diagnosed non-small cell lung cancer. The TCR beta CDR3 region underwent multiplex PCR amplification with 32 V and 13 J primers. TCRdb redid the calling of the multiplex PCR reads with MiXCR, one entry per CDR3 protein. The table shows roughly 3,200 distinct CDR3 sequences, with 52% occurring only once. The sequenced sample was lung tumor tissue. The receptors were sampled from a man between 60 and 70 years old with non-small cell lung cancer.

CDR3: CAGDRGRNTEAFF. CDR3 sequence (DNA): TGTGCCGGGGACAGGGGGAGAAACACTGAAGCTTTCTTT. The rearrangement uses TRBV30 and TRBJ1-1, with TRBD1 matching 11 bases. This CDR3 contains 13 residues. Germline-derived CDR1 and CDR2 are GTSNPN and SVGIG (reference sequence). With 8 bases clipped from V and 2 bases from J, the junction kept 4 bases outside the gene matches.

V gene TRBV6-2 or TRBV6-3 combines with J gene TRBJ2-1; weak D call: TRBD2 (6 bases). V was trimmed by 8 bases and J by 2 bases, leaving 16 bases between them. This CDR3 comprises 15 residues. The germline gives CDR1 MNHEY, CDR2 SVGEGT. The CDR3 region is CASQGQAGTYNEQFF. The CDR3 nucleotides are TGTGCCAGCCAAGGTCAAGCGGGCACCTACAATGAGCAGTTCTTC.

CDR3 bases: TGCAGTGCTAGTACCCCGGAGGGCATGAACACTGAAGCTTTCTTT. Residues: CSASTPEGMNTEAFF. The chain recombines TRBV20-1 with TRBJ1-1; D remains unclear. Germline-derived CDR1 and CDR2 are DFQATT and SNEGSKA (reference sequence). CDR3 size: 15 residues. Trimming cost V 3 bases and J 0 bases, with 14 bases left between them.

The CDR3 nucleotides are TGTGCCAGCAGTTACATGGGGCAGGTCGGGGGCTACACCTTC. This encodes CASSYMGQVGGYTF. The chain couples TRBV6-2 or TRBV6-3 to TRBJ1-2, with D possibly being TRBD1 (5 bases). The CDR3 consists of 14 residues. Germline V gene data show CDR1 as MNHEY and CDR2 as SVGEGT. The V end lost 2 bases, the J end lost 8 bases, and 15 bases lay between the germline ends.

This clonotype is labeled as medium-sized (0.01 to 0.1%). The CDR3 nucleotides read TGTGCCAGTATCCGGGACAGGGCCACTGAAGCTTTCTTT. It yields the protein CASIRDRATEAFF. The rearrangement links TRBV19 to TRBJ1-1; 9 positions match TRBD1. V gave up 7 bases and J gave up 4 bases; unmatched junction bases: 4. CDR1 is LNHDA, CDR2 SQIVND, per germline (reference sequence). CDR3 length: 13 residues.

Sample share makes this clonotype medium-sized. The V and J genes are TRBV6-1 and TRBJ1-2; D gene unclear. V lost 2 bases and J lost 0, with 7 bases in between. Germline lookup yields CDR1 MNHNS and CDR2 SASEGT. This CDR3 comprises 14 residues. The CDR3 here is CASSEYSTNYGYTF. CDR3 nucleotide sequence: TGTGCCAGCAGTGAATACAGCACTAACTATGGCTACACCTTC.

This clonotype rates as medium-sized (0.01 to 0.1%). The V gene is TRBV7-9, the J gene TRBJ2-1; 7 nucleotides match TRBD2. Per the germline V gene, CDR1 is SEHNR and CDR2 is FQNEAQ (reference sequence). This CDR3 has 13 amino acids. Trimming removed 1 base from V and 6 bases from J; junction bases left unmatched: 0. This chain's CDR3 is CASSLGTSNEQFF. The CDR3 DNA sequence: TGTGCCAGCAGCTTAGGGACTAGCAATGAGCAGTTCTTC.

This clonotype counts as large. The chain uses TRBV6-1 and TRBJ1-4; D perhaps matches TRBD1 (5 bases). Germline CDR1 is MNHNS and CDR2 is SASEGT. The CDR3 length is 14 residues. V gave up 5 bases and J gave up 7 bases, with 14 bases separating them. The CDR3 sequence is CASSPRQGGEKLFF. The CDR3 DNA sequence: TGTGCCAGCAGTCCCCGCCAGGGTGGTGAAAAACTGTTTTTT.

The table lists this clonotype with a few counts. This chain connects TRBV20-1 to TRBJ2-1; 9 bases align to TRBD1. From germline, CDR1 is DFQATT and CDR2 SNEGSKA (reference sequence). The CDR3 sequence is 15 residues long. V shed 3 bases, J shed 9 bases, and the junction held 12 bases outside the gene matches. The CDR3 loop reads CSASTPGQGYSEQFF. CDR3 nucleotides: TGCAGTGCTAGTACCCCGGGACAGGGCTATAGTGAGCAGTTCTTC.

This clonotype was observed a few times. The chain is built from TRBV20-1 and TRBJ2-1; D unresolved. The CDR3 is 13 amino acids. Germline loops: CDR1 DFQATT, CDR2 SNEGSKA (reference sequence). The V end lost 6 bases, the J end lost 6 bases, and 15 bases lay between the germline ends. CDR3 sequence reads: CSAVRSLSNEQFF. The CDR3 DNA sequence: TGCAGTGCCGTCCGATCCCTCAGCAATGAGCAGTTCTTC.

Regarding this clonotype: A clone one base away is much larger, so this may be a read error. The CDR3 bases are TGCAGCGTTGGGGACAGGGAAACCTACAATGAGCAGTTCTTC. Translation: CSVGDRETYNEQFF. The chain combines TRBV29-1 with TRBJ2-1, with TRBD1 matching over 9 bases. With V trimmed by 4 bases and J by 2 bases, 3 bases remained unmatched. The CDR3 extends over 14 amino acids. Germline V lookup: CDR1 SQVTM, CDR2 ANQGSEA.

This clonotype was counted a few times. The chain is built from TRBV27 and TRBJ2-7; TRBD2 is a possible D gene (7 bases). The CDR3 extends over 12 amino acids. Per germline, CDR1 MNHEY and CDR2 SMNVEV (reference sequence). Trimming removed 6 bases at V and 6 bases at J, with 12 bases between. In DNA, the CDR3 is TGTGCCAGCAGCTCCGGGGGGCTCGAGCAGTACTTC. As protein: CASSSGGLEQYF.

The gene calls are TRBV27 and TRBJ2-7; the D is unclear. The CDR3 is made up of 16 amino acids. From germline, CDR1 is MNHEY and CDR2 SMNVEV (reference sequence). Trimming cost V 8 bases and J 1 base, with 21 bases left between them. The CDR3 nucleotides are TGTGCCAGCCAAAGGTTACTGGGGTATCGATCCTACGAGCAGTACTTC. Protein: CASQRLLGYRSYEQYF.

This rearrangement joins TRBV12-3 or TRBV12-4 to TRBJ1-1; D unresolved. CDR3 length equals 16 residues. The V and J ends lost 4 bases and 2 bases respectively, with 17 bases between them. CDR3 protein: CASSSSQTPTNTEAFF. The CDR3 DNA follows: TGTGCCAGCAGTTCCTCACAGACTCCCACTAACACTGAAGCTTTCTTT.

For this clonotype: The CDR3 ends on some other residue instead of the conserved phenylalanine or tryptophan, so this is likely a read error. The DNA is omitted, as the CDR3 cannot be located on it reliably, and the CDR3 follows TCRdb's listing. The J gene is TRBJ2-4, the V gene TRBV27; the table's D gene call, TRBD1, was not cross checked with the DNA. The CDR3 adds up to 19 amino acids, both ends counted. Germline CDR1 reads MNHEY; CDR2 reads SMNVEV (reference sequence). This CDR3 reads CASSLRERGHGICEQYVGP.

Sample share makes this clonotype medium-sized (0.01 to 0.1%). The V call is TRBV3-1, the J call TRBJ1-2; D is perhaps TRBD1 (6 bases). The CDR3 is 13 residues long. V lost 7 bases and J lost 6, with 15 bases in between. Germline V gives CDR1 LGHDT, CDR2 YNNKEL (reference sequence). CDR3 residues: CASNLRQGNGYTF. The CDR3 DNA reads as TGTGCCAGCAACTTAAGGCAGGGGAATGGCTACACCTTC.

This sequence joins TRBV20-1 and TRBJ1-4; D gene unclear. The CDR3 consists of 13 residues. The ends were cut back, 6 bases at V and 13 bases at J, with 21 bases in the middle. The germline gives CDR1 DFQATT, CDR2 SNEGSKA (reference sequence). The CDR3 coding sequence is TGCAGTGCGCCCAGGACCGGGCATGATAGACTGTTTTTT. As protein: CSAPRTGHDRLFF.

The chain uses TRBV27 and TRBJ2-3, with 7 positions matching TRBD2. J lost 4 bases, V lost 7 bases, and 11 bases had no gene match. Germline V gene lookup returns CDR1 MNHEY and CDR2 SMNVEV (reference sequence). The CDR3 is made up of 15 amino acids. The CDR3 sequence: CASTTNGRFSDTQYF. The CDR3 nucleotides read TGTGCCAGCACCACCAACGGGAGGTTCTCAGATACGCAGTATTTT.

V usage is TRBV28 and J usage is TRBJ2-7, with 10 bases that match TRBD1. V lost 3 bases, J lost 9 bases, and 8 bases stayed unmatched. The CDR3 totals 14 residues. CDR1 and CDR2 (germline): MDHEN, SYDVKM. CDR3 protein: CASSFDRGHYWQYF. CDR3 DNA: TGTGCCAGCAGTTTCGACAGGGGGCACTACTGGCAGTACTTC. Drawing the rest from reference TRBV28 and TRBJ2-7, the complete variable domain is DVKVTQSSRYLVKRTGEKVFLECVQDMDHENMFWYRQDPGLGLRLIYFSYDVKMKEKGDIPEGYSVSREKKERFSLILESASTNQTSMYLCASSFDRGHYWQYFGPGTRLTVT.

The chain is built from TRBV27 and TRBJ1-1, with D possibly TRBD1 on 6 matching bases. CDR3 length equals 18 residues. Germline loops: CDR1 MNHEY, CDR2 SMNVEV (reference sequence). The V and J ends lost 3 bases and 1 base respectively, with 21 bases between them. The CDR3 is CASSLVSRQTGTNTEAFF. The CDR3 DNA follows: TGTGCCAGCAGTTTGGTTTCAAGACAGACAGGTACGAACACTGAAGCTTTCTTT.

This chain joins TRBV15 and TRBJ2-1; D call uncertain. The V and J ends lost 1 base and 9 bases respectively, with 10 bases between them. Germline V gene sequence: CDR1 LNHNV, CDR2 YYDKDF (reference sequence). The CDR3 sequence is 13 residues long. CDR3 sequence: CATSRGQVPEQFF. Written as DNA, the CDR3 is TGTGCCACCAGCAGAGGGCAGGTCCCTGAGCAGTTCTTC.

V and J are TRBV20-1 and TRBJ2-7, with a tentative D call TRBD2 (5 bases). Germline values: CDR1 DFQATT, CDR2 SNEGSKA (reference sequence). Trimming removed 0 bases from V and 6 bases from J, with 15 bases in between. The CDR3 extends over 14 amino acids. The CDR3 spells CSARDLTPRGEQYF. The CDR3, as DNA: TGCAGTGCTAGAGATCTGACTCCACGGGGCGAGCAGTACTTC.

This clonotype is deemed medium-sized (0.01 to 0.1%). This rearrangement joins TRBV30 to TRBJ1-5, with no clear D. The CDR3 has 13 residues. The germline V gene has CDR1 GTSNPN and CDR2 SVGIG (reference sequence). With 0 bases removed from V and 4 bases from J, the gap between germline ends came to 7 bases. Here the CDR3 DNA reads TGTGCCTGGAGTGTAAACCGAAATCAGCCCCAGCATTTT. This sequence encodes CAWSVNRNQPQHF.

The chain is built from TRBV10-3 and TRBJ2-2, with D tentatively TRBD2 (5 bases). This CDR3 has 13 amino acids. The V and J ends lost 3 bases and 7 bases respectively, with 9 bases between them. Looked up from germline, CDR1 is ENHRY and CDR2 is SYGVKD. CDR3 amino acids: CAISEEGFGELFF. Here the CDR3 DNA reads TGTGCCATCAGTGAAGAGGGTTTCGGGGAGCTGTTTTTT.

Concerning this clonotype: This clone may be a read error of a much larger clone one base away. The rearrangement joins TRBV7-9 to TRBJ2-5, with 10 bases aligning to TRBD2. Germline lookup yields CDR1 SEHNR and CDR2 FQNEAQ (reference sequence). With V trimmed by 5 bases and J by 9 bases, 12 bases remained unmatched. This CDR3 is 15 amino acids long. CDR3 bases: TGTGCCAGCAGCGTAAATCTAGCGGGAGTCGAGGCCCAGTACTTC. It translates to CASSVNLAGVEAQYF. Full variable domain (missing parts from reference TRBV7-9 and TRBJ2-5): DTGVSQNPRHKITKRGQNVTFRCDPISEHNRLYWYRQTLGQGPEFLTYFQNEAQLEKSRLLSDRFSAERPKGSFSTLEIQRTEQGDSAMYLCASSVNLAGVEAQYFGPGTRLLVL.

In its sample, this clonotype is large (0.1 to 1%). This chain connects TRBV6-1 to TRBJ1-3; D might be TRBD1 (6 bases). Germline assignment: CDR1 MNHNS and CDR2 SASEGT. The CDR3 has 15 amino acids. V shed 3 bases and J shed 0 bases, with 9 bases lying between them. Here the CDR3 reads CASSEDSSSGNTIYF. DNA for the CDR3: TGTGCCAGCAGTGAGGACAGTAGCTCTGGAAACACCATATATTTT.

This sequence joins TRBV12-3 or TRBV12-4 and TRBJ2-3; TRBD2 matches at 11 bases. CDR3 length equals 19 residues. The V and J ends lost 3 bases and 5 bases, in that order; junction bases with no gene match: 16. CDR3 coding DNA: TGTGCCAGCAGTTTCTTCTACCCCTCGACTAGCGGGGTACTAGATACGCAGTATTTT. Protein product: CASSFFYPSTSGVLDTQYF.

The chain combines TRBV2 with TRBJ1-2, with 7 positions matching TRBD1. The CDR3 has 13 residues. Germline-derived CDR1 and CDR2 are SNHLY and FYNNEI. V was clipped by 6 bases and J by 8 bases; unmatched bases: 9. The CDR3 region is CASRRGGVEGYTF. CDR3 bases: TGTGCCAGCAGGAGAGGGGGCGTGGAGGGCTACACCTTC.

The CDR3 sequence is CASSLTSTDTQYF. In DNA form, the CDR3 reads TGCGCCAGCAGCTTGACTAGCACAGATACGCAGTATTTT. This chain links TRBV5-1 with TRBJ2-3; D remains ambiguous. The germline V gene has CDR1 SGHRS and CDR2 YFSETQ. Trimming stripped 1 base from V and 0 bases from J, with 3 bases between. The length of the CDR3 is 13 residues.

The genes are TRBV28 and TRBJ1-4; D remains unclear. Deletions cut 7 bases from V and 2 bases from J, with 8 bases between. CDR1 and CDR2 (germline): MDHEN, SYDVKM. This CDR3 has 13 amino acids. The CDR3 reads CASNSPTNEKLFF. The CDR3 DNA follows: TGTGCCAGCAACAGCCCCACTAATGAAAAACTGTTTTTT.

Details on this clonotype: This could be a read error, since a much larger clone is one nucleotide away. The chain joins TRBV24-1 to TRBJ2-1, with a tentative D call TRBD2 (6 bases). Germline V lookup: CDR1 KGHDR, CDR2 SFDVKD. This CDR3 contains 13 residues. The V end was cut by 10 bases, the J end by 8 bases, with 17 bases between. The CDR3, as DNA: TGTGCCACTCGGGAGAGTAGGCGGGATGAGCAGTTCTTC. Protein product: CATRESRRDEQFF.

The chain recombines TRBV27 with TRBJ1-2; no definite D call. V was shortened by 0 bases and J by 6 bases, with 14 bases between the two germline ends. This CDR3 is 15 amino acids long. Germline-derived CDR1 and CDR2 are MNHEY and SMNVEV (reference sequence). The CDR3 is CASSLSRGMLNGYTF. CDR3 in DNA: TGTGCCAGCAGTTTATCGCGAGGGATGTTAAATGGCTACACCTTC.